Below, one TCR beta chain is given with its context. Germline values: CDR1 KGHSH, CDR2 LQKENI. The CDR3 is 13 amino acids. V was trimmed by 2 bases and J by 4 bases, leaving 8 bases between them. This entry is derived from a study of blood T cell repertoires in COVID-19. Study as a whole: Sources were T cells, B-cell-depleted T cells, or PBMCs; the material itself was cDNA or gDNA.

TCRdb's table, derived via immunoSEQ multiplex PCR, lists solely in-frame clones and lacks some. The top ten clones hold 20% to 25% of a sample with about 180,000 clones, approximately 87% of them seen once. Source material: peripheral blood. The receptor was derived from a man between 65 and 85 years old with active or convalescent COVID-19. This chain connects TRBV18 to TRBJ1-2; D unclear. For the CDR3, the DNA is TGTGCCAGCTCACCAGCTAGTCTCTATGGCTACACCTTC. Translation gives CASSPASLYGYTF.